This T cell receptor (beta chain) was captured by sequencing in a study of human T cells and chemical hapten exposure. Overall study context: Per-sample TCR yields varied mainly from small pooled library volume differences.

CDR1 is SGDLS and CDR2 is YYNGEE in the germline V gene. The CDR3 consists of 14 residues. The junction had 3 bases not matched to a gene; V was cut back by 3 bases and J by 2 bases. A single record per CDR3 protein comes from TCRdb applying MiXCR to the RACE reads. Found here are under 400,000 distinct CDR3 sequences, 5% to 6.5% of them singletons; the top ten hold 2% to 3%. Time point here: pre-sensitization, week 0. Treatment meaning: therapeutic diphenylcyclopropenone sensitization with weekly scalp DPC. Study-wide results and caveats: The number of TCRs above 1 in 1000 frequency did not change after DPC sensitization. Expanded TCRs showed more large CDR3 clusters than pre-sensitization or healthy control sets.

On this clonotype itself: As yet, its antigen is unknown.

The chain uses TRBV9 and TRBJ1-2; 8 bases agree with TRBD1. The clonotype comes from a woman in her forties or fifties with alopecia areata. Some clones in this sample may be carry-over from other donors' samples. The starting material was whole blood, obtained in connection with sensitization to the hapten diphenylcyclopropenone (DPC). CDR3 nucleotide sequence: TGTGCCAGCAGCGGGACAGGGCGCAACTATGGCTACACCTTC. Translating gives CASSGTGRNYGYTF. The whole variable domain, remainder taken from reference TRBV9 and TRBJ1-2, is DSGVTQTPKHLITATGQRVTLRCSPRSGDLSVYWYQQSLDQGLQFLIQYYNGEERAKGNILERFSAQQFPDLHSELNLSSLELGDSALYFCASSGTGRNYGYTFGSGTRLTVV.